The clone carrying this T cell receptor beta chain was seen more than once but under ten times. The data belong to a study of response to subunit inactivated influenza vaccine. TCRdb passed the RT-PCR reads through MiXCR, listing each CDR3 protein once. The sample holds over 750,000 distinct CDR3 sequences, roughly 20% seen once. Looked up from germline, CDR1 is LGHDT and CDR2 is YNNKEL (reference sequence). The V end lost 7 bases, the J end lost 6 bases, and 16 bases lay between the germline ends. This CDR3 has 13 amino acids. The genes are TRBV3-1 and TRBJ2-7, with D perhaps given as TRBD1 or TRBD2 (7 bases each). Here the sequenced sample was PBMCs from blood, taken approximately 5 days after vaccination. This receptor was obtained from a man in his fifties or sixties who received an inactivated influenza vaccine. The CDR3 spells CASNNRGGGEQYF. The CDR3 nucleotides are TGTGCCAGCAACAACAGGGGCGGGGGCGAGCAGTACTTC.